The source of this TCR beta chain is a study of T cells in narcolepsy. The method was immunoSEQ multiplex PCR; TCRdb's version includes in-frame clones alone and lacks a portion of them. The repertoire has some 37,000 clones, under 85% of them found once; the top ten carry about 1.5%. Overall study results and limits: Autoreactive HCRT-specific and TRIB2-specific clonotypes were marked in same-patient CSF-versus-blood CD4+ comparisons. Reportedly, autoreactive clonotypes were serially detected in patients' blood but not controls'. Autoreactive clone sequences were missing from some blood memory CD4+ repertoires.

The CDR3 runs 14 residues. The V end lost 7 bases, the J end lost 7 bases, and 19 bases lay between the germline ends. Germline lookup yields CDR1 SNHLY and CDR2 FYNNEI. To note about this clone: As yet, its antigen is unknown.

This chain connects TRBV2 to TRBJ2-5; perhaps TRBD2 as D (6 bases). Input material: CD45RA- memory CD4+ T cells from PBMCs. The receptor was derived from a human donor with narcolepsy. The CDR3 loop is CASTPGLPDRTQYF. The DNA for the CDR3 is TGTGCCAGCACTCCGGGACTCCCGGACCGGACCCAGTACTTC.